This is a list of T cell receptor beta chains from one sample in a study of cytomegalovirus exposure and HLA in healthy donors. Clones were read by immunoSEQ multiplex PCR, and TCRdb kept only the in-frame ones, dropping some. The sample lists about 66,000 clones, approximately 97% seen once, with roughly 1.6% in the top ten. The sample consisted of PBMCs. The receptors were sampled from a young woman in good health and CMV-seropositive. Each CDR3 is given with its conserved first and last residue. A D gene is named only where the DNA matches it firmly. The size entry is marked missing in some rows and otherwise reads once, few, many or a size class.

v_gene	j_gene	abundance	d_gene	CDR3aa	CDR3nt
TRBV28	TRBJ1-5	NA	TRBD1	CASSREGQGKPQHF	TGTGCCAGCAGTCGGGAGGGACAGGGTAAGCCCCAGCATTTT
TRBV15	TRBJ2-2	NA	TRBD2	CATSRDLLAGTNTGELFF	TGTGCCACCAGCAGAGATTTACTAGCGGGGACGAACACCGGGGAGCTGTTTTTT
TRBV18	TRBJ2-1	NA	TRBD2	CASSPGLGSYNEQFF	TGTGCCAGCTCACCGGGACTAGGCTCCTACAATGAGCAGTTCTTC
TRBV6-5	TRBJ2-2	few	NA	CASSSDTGELFF	TGTGCCAGCAGTTCAGACACCGGGGAGCTGTTTTTT
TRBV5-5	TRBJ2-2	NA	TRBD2	CASSLGLAGKTGELFF	TGTGCCAGCAGCTTGGGGCTAGCGGGAAAAACCGGGGAGCTGTTTTTT
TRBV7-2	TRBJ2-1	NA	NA	CASSFLPSSYNEQFF	TGTGCCAGCAGCTTCCTCCCGAGCTCCTACAATGAGCAGTTCTTC
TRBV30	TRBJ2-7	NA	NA	CAWSGRVGEQYF	TGTGCCTGGAGTGGCAGGGTGGGCGAGCAGTACTTC
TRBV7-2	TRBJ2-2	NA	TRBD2	CASSLAGGPSGELFF	TGTGCCAGCAGCTTAGCGGGAGGGCCTTCCGGGGAGCTGTTTTTT
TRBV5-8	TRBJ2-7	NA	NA	CASSLYGVRYEQYF	TGTGCCAGCAGCTTGTACGGGGTCCGCTACGAGCAGTACTTC
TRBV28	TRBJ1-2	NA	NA	CASSLEGFYGYTF	TGTGCCAGCAGTTTAGAGGGATTCTATGGCTACACCTTC
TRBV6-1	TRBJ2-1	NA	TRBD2	CASSVTSGAYNEQFF	TGTGCCAGCAGCGTCACTAGCGGAGCTTACAATGAGCAGTTCTTC
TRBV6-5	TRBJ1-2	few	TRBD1	CASSRTGNYGYTF	TGTGCCAGCAGTAGGACAGGAAACTATGGCTACACCTTC
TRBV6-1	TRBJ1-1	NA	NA	CASSEAWGLTEAFF	TGTGCCAGCAGTGAAGCGTGGGGGCTCACTGAAGCTTTCTTT